This T cell receptor beta chain was identified in a study of blood T cell repertoires in COVID-19. About the research overall: T cells, B-cell-depleted T cells, or PBMCs supplied cDNA or gDNA.

Germline CDR1 SGHTA, CDR2 FQGTGA. This CDR3 has 18 residues. V lost 1 base and J lost 4; bases outside the gene matches: 10. Patients of the Seattle cohort, enrolled during active infection, were followed longitudinally. Authors' data handling: Reference gene primers were amplified, and this amplification served to estimate nucleated cell counts. Clones were sequenced by immunoSEQ multiplex PCR, and TCRdb holds only the in-frame ones, with some missing. The D gene and trimming were derived from the DNA, and the V and J assignments and clone size from that table. This sample has a few hundred thousand clones, with over 70% found just once.

The rearrangement uses TRBV7-3 and TRBJ2-2, with TRBD1 identical over 9 bases. The TCR sequence derives from a woman in her 70s with COVID-19, enrolled during active disease. The sequencing input was peripheral blood. The CDR3 here is CASSLSRDRAQGTGELFF. As DNA, the CDR3 is TGTGCCAGCAGCTTAAGCCGGGACAGGGCCCAGGGCACCGGGGAGCTGTTTTTT.